The 21 T cell receptor beta chains below all came from one sample that was sequenced in a study of cytomegalovirus exposure and HLA in healthy donors. A multiplex PCR was run with 60 Vbeta primers and 13 Jbeta primers. Generated by immunoSEQ multiplex PCR, the TCRdb table keeps only in-frame clones and is missing some. The data show about 130,000 clones, with around 80% seen just once and approximately 4.3% held by the top ten. Sequencing used PBMCs. These receptor sequences come from a man in his thirties or forties in good health.

This clone was found once. This rearrangement joins TRBV7-3 to TRBJ1-4, with TRBD1 as a possible D gene (5 bases). Per the germline V gene, CDR1 is SGHTA and CDR2 is FQGTGA. The CDR3 is made up of 14 amino acids. V lost 4 bases and J lost 8, with 14 bases in between. The CDR3 sequence is CASSSTGGDEKLFF. For the CDR3, the DNA is TGTGCCAGCAGCTCCACTGGAGGGGACGAAAAACTGTTTTTT.

The chain joins TRBV28 to TRBJ2-2, with 7 bases lining up with TRBD1. CDR3 size: 19 residues. Germline V CDR1 and CDR2: MDHEN, SYDVKM. With V trimmed by 6 bases and J by 5 bases, 21 bases remained unmatched. In DNA form, the CDR3 reads TGTGCCAGCAGATCTGGGAATAAAAGGACAGGAGGAAAAACCGGGGAGCTGTTTTTT. Amino acid sequence: CASRSGNKRTGGKTGELFF.

The V gene is TRBV7-8, the J gene TRBJ2-2; D perhaps matches TRBD2 (6 bases). Trimming shortened V by 0 bases and J by 2 bases, and 13 bases separated the two germline ends. Germline-derived CDR1 and CDR2 are SGHVS and FQNEAQ. The CDR3 spans 17 residues. CDR3 loop: CASSLAGGSPNTGELFF. In nucleotides, the CDR3 is TGTGCCAGCAGCTTAGCGGGGGGTAGCCCCAACACCGGGGAGCTGTTTTTT.

The V and J genes are TRBV4-1 and TRBJ2-7, with 11 bases fitting TRBD2. This CDR3 is 16 amino acids long. Germline V lookup: CDR1 MGHRA, CDR2 YSYEKL. V lost 1 base, J lost 4 bases, and 6 bases stayed unmatched. This CDR3 reads CASSQGPLAGGYEQYF. The CDR3 DNA follows: TGCGCCAGCAGCCAAGGCCCCCTAGCGGGAGGTTACGAGCAGTACTTC.

As regards this clone: Only one base separates this from a far larger clonotype, so it likely reflects a read error. Other DNA variants within this sample encode the same CDR3. This chain connects TRBV19 to TRBJ1-4; D is perhaps TRBD1 (5 bases). This CDR3 is built from 16 residues. In germline, CDR1 is LNHDA, CDR2 SQIVND (reference sequence). The V gene lost 5 bases and the J gene lost 5 bases, with 18 bases spanning the gap. CDR3 sequence reads: CASSSLKTGRNEKLFF. CDR3 bases: TGTGCCAGTAGTTCCTTGAAAACAGGACGCAATGAAAAACTGTTTTTT.

V is TRBV7-2 and J is TRBJ2-1; D may be TRBD1 (6 bases). Germline loops: CDR1 SGHTA, CDR2 FQGNSA. The CDR3 covers 14 residues. The V and J ends lost 3 bases and 10 bases respectively, with 16 bases between them. CDR3 region: CASSLGAVTGEQFF. The CDR3 DNA sequence: TGTGCCAGCAGCTTGGGGGCAGTAACAGGAGAGCAGTTCTTC.

The V gene is TRBV7-9, the J gene TRBJ1-3, with D perhaps TRBD1 (6 bases). Germline V lookup: CDR1 SEHNR, CDR2 FQNEAQ (reference sequence). The CDR3 length is 14 residues. The V gene lost 7 bases and the J gene lost 0 bases, with 10 bases spanning the gap. DNA for the CDR3: TGTGCCAGCAAAAGGGGGAGCTCTGGAAACACCATATATTTT. Translated, it gives CASKRGSSGNTIYF.

The rearrangement links TRBV30 to TRBJ2-3, with TRBD2 matching 8 bases. Germline assignment: CDR1 GTSNPN and CDR2 SVGIG (reference sequence). The CDR3 has 13 residues. After removal of 5 bases from V and 4 bases from J, the junction contained 5 bases not matched to a gene. CDR3 nucleotides: TGTGCCTGGGCCCGGGGGGGGCCAGATACGCAGTATTTT. This gives the protein CAWARGGPDTQYF.

V is TRBV9 and J is TRBJ2-5; 7 nucleotides line up with TRBD1. The germline V gene has CDR1 SGDLS and CDR2 YYNGEE. The CDR3 is 14 residues long. The junction had 4 bases not matched to a gene; V was cut back by 4 bases and J by 1 base. The CDR3 sequence: CASSTGTAQETQYF. CDR3 in DNA: TGTGCCAGCAGCACTGGGACAGCCCAAGAGACCCAGTACTTC.

The chain carries TRBV2 and TRBJ1-1; D is undetermined. In germline, CDR1 is SNHLY, CDR2 FYNNEI. The CDR3 has 13 amino acids. Trimming stripped 5 bases from V and 6 bases from J, with 13 bases between. The CDR3 loop is CASSQETIAEAFF. The CDR3 nucleotides read TGTGCCAGCAGTCAGGAAACGATCGCTGAAGCTTTCTTT.

The V gene is TRBV7-8, the J gene TRBJ2-7; 9 nucleotides line up with TRBD1. Looked up from germline, CDR1 is SGHVS and CDR2 is FQNEAQ. This CDR3 is built from 15 residues. The ends lost 5 bases at V and 4 bases at J; junction bases unmatched: 9. CDR3 sequence reads: CASSTQGAAAYEQYF. CDR3 coding DNA: TGTGCCAGCAGCACACAGGGGGCCGCGGCGTACGAGCAGTACTTC.

The chain has TRBV18 and TRBJ2-6; the D is unclear. The CDR3 is 17 amino acids. Between the trimmed V and J ends, which lost 4 bases and 0 bases, there was a span of 13 bases. Germline V CDR1 and CDR2: KGHSH, LQKENI. The CDR3 nucleotides are TGTGCCAGCTCACGAACAGCCCTGCCCTCTGGGGCCAACGTCCTGACTTTC. The encoded protein is CASSRTALPSGANVLTF.

The chain recombines TRBV28 with TRBJ1-2; TRBD1 aligns across 11 bases. V was clipped by 9 bases and J by 6 bases; unmatched bases: 3. CDR3 length: 12 amino acids. Looked up from germline, CDR1 is MDHEN and CDR2 is SYDVKM. CDR3 nucleotides: TGTGCCAGTGCGGACAGGGGGCATGGCTACACCTTC. Translation gives CASADRGHGYTF.

The rearrangement joins TRBV11-2 to TRBJ2-1; TRBD2 aligns across 11 bases. The length of the CDR3 is 17 residues. Trimming at V came to 4 bases and at J to 3 bases, leaving 8 bases not matched to a gene. Germline lookup yields CDR1 SGHAT and CDR2 FQNNGV. CDR3 in amino acids: CASSSRTSGLYYNEQFF. DNA for the CDR3: TGTGCCAGCAGCTCAAGGACTAGCGGGCTATACTACAATGAGCAGTTCTTC. The full variable domain, with the rest looked up from reference TRBV11-2 and TRBJ2-1, is EAGVAQSPRYKIIEKRQSVAFWCNPISGHATLYWYQQILGQGPKLLIQFQNNGVVDDSQLPKDRFSAERLKGVDSTLKIQPAKLEDSAVYLCASSSRTSGLYYNEQFFGPGTRLTVL.

The chain uses TRBV23-1 and TRBJ2-7; TRBD2 aligns across 7 bases. TRBV23-1 carries the ORF label, with uncertain function. The J segment lost 5 bases and the V segment lost 2 bases, leaving 9 bases of the junction unmatched. This CDR3 has 15 amino acids. DNA for the CDR3: TGCGCCAGCAGTCAAAGTCCCGGGAGGAACAACGAGCAGTACTTC. It yields the protein CASSQSPGRNNEQYF.

The V and J genes are TRBV4-1 and TRBJ2-1; 7 bases align to TRBD2. After removal of 8 bases from V and 7 bases from J, the junction contained 14 bases not matched to a gene. Germline CDR1 is MGHRA and CDR2 is YSYEKL. CDR3 length equals 15 residues. The CDR3 sequence is CASAQSLAGENEQFF. As DNA, the CDR3 is TGCGCCAGCGCCCAGAGTCTCGCGGGGGAAAATGAGCAGTTCTTC.

The chain carries TRBV2 and TRBJ2-1, with a weak D call TRBD2 (5 bases). V was clipped by 4 bases and J by 12 bases, with 10 bases between them. This CDR3 spans 11 amino acids. CDR1 is SNHLY and CDR2 is FYNNEI in the germline V gene. CDR3 sequence: CASSVTAGQFF. CDR3 DNA: TGTGCCAGCAGTGTGACTGCGGGGCAGTTCTTC.

This clone appeared once. The chain combines TRBV19 with TRBJ2-2, with 8 bases identical to TRBD2. V lost 4 bases to trimming and J lost 4 bases; unmatched junction nucleotides: 14. The germline V gene has CDR1 LNHDA and CDR2 SQIVND (reference sequence). CDR3 length equals 18 residues. CDR3 residues: CASSNPAGDAFSTGELFF. As DNA, the CDR3 is TGTGCCAGTAGTAATCCAGCGGGAGATGCGTTCAGCACCGGGGAGCTGTTTTTT. Based on the CDR3 plus reference TRBV19 and TRBJ2-2, the full variable domain is DGGITQSPKYLFRKEGQNVTLSCEQNLNHDAMYWYRQDPGQGLRLIYYSQIVNDFQKGDIAEGYSVSREKKESFPLTVTSAQKNPTAFYLCASSNPAGDAFSTGELFFGEGSRLTVL.

This clone was detected only once. The rearrangement links TRBV5-1 to TRBJ1-6; TRBD1 agrees at 8 bases. The germline CDR1 and CDR2 sequences are SGHRS and YFSETQ. This CDR3 comprises 14 residues. V lost 9 bases, J lost 7 bases, and 9 bases stayed unmatched. The CDR3 reads CATSPTGGNSPLHF. The DNA of the CDR3 is TGCGCCACCTCCCCAACAGGGGGGAATTCACCCCTCCACTTT.

The chain uses TRBV7-9 and TRBJ2-5, with 10 bases fitting TRBD2. The J call is doubtful: the DNA matches TRBJ2-7 better. Germline lookup yields CDR1 SEHNR and CDR2 FQNEAQ (reference sequence). CDR3 length: 15 amino acids. For the CDR3, the DNA is TGTGCCAGCAGCCAGGGACTAGCGATCTCCTACGAGCAGTACTTC. This encodes CASSQGLAISYEQYF.

The genes are TRBV27 and TRBJ2-7, with 7 positions matching TRBD1. Trimming removed 5 bases from V and 3 bases from J; junction bases left unmatched: 13. The CDR3 sequence is 16 residues long. The germline gives CDR1 MNHEY, CDR2 SMNVEV (reference sequence). The CDR3 region is CASSTFLRDRYYEQYF. In DNA form, the CDR3 reads TGTGCCAGCAGTACGTTCCTCCGGGACAGATACTACGAGCAGTACTTC.